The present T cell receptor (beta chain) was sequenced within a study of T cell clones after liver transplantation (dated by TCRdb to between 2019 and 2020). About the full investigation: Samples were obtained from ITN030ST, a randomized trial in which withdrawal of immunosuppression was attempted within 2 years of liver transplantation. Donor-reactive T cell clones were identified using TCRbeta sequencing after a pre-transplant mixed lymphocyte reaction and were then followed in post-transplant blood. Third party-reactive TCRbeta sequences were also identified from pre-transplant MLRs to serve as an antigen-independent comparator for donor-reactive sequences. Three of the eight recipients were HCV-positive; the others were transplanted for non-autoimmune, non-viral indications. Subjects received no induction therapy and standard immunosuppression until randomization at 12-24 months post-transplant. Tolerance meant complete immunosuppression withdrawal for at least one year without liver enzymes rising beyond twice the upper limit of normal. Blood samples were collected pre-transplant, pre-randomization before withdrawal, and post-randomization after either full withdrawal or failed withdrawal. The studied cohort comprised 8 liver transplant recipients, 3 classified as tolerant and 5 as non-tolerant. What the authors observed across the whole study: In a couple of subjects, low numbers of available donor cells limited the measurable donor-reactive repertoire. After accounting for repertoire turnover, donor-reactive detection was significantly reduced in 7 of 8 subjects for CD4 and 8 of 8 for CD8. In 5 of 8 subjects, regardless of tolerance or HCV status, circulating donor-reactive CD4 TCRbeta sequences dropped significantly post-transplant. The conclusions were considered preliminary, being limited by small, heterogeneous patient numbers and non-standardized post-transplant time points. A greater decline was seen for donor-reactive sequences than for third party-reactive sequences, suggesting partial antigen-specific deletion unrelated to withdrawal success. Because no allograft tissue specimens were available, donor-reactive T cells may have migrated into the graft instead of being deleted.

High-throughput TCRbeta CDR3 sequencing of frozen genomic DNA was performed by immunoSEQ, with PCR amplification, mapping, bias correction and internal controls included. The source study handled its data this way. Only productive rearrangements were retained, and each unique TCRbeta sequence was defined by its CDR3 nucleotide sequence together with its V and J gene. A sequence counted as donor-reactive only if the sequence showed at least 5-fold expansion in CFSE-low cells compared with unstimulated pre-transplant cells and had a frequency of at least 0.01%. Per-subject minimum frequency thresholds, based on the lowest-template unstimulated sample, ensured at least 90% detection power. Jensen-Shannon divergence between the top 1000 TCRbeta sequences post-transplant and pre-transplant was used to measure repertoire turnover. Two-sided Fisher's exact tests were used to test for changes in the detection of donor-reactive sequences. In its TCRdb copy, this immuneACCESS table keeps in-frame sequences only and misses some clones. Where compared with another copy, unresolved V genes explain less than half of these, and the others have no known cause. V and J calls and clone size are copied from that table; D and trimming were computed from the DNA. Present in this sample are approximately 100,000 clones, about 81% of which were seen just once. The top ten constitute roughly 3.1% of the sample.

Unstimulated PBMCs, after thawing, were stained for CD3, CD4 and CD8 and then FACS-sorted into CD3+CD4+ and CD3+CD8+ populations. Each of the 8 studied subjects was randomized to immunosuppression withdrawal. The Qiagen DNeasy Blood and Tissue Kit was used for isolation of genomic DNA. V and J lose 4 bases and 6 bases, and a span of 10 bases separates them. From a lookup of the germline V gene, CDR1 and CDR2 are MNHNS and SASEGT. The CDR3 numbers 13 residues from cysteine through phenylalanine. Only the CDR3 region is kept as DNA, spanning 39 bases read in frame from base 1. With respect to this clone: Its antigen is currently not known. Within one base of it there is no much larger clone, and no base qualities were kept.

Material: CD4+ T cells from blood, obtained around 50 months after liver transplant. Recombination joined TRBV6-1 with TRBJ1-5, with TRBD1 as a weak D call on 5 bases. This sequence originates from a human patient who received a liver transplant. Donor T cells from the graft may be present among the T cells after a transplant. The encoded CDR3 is CASSGTGVQPQHF. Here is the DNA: TGTGCCAGCAGTGGAACGGGGGTTCAGCCCCAGCATTTT.